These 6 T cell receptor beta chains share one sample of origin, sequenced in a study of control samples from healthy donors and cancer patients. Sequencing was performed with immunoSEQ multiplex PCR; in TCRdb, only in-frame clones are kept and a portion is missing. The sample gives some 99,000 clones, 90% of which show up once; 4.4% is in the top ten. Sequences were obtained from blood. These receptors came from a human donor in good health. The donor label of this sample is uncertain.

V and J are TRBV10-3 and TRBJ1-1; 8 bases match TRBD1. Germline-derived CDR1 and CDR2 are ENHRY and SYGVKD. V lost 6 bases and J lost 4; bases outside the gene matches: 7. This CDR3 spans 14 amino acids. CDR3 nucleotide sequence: TGTGCCATCAGGGGACAGGCGGGGGCCACTGAAGCTTTCTTT. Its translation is CAIRGQAGATEAFF.

The CDR3 region has the DNA TGTGCCAGCAGGGCAGGGACAAGAGTTCAGTACTTC. This translates into CASRAGTRVQYF. The V and J genes are TRBV6-5 and TRBJ2-4, with D maybe TRBD1 (6 bases). Germline-derived CDR1 and CDR2 are MNHEY and SVGAGI. The CDR3 covers 12 residues. The V gene lost 6 bases and the J gene lost 11 bases, with 14 bases spanning the gap.

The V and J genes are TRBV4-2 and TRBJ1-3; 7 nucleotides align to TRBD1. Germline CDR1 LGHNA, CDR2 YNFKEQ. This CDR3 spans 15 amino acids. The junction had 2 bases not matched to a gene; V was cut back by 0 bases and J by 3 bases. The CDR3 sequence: CASSQEHRGGNTIYF. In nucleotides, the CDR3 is TGTGCCAGCAGCCAAGAGCACAGGGGTGGAAACACCATATATTTT.

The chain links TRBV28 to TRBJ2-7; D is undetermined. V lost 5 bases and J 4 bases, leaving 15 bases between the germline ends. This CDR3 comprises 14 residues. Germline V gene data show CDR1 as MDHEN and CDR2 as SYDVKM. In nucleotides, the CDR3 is TGTGCCAGCAGTCCCCTCTCCGACACTTACGAGCAGTACTTC. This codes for CASSPLSDTYEQYF.

CDR3 in amino acids: CASSERHSEAFF. CDR3 nucleotides: TGCGCCAGCAGTGAAAGACATTCTGAAGCTTTCTTT. V is TRBV10-1 and J is TRBJ1-1; D ambiguous. Per germline, CDR1 WNHNN and CDR2 SYGVQD (reference sequence). This CDR3 has 12 residues. The V end lost 3 bases, the J end lost 6 bases, and 8 bases lay between the germline ends.

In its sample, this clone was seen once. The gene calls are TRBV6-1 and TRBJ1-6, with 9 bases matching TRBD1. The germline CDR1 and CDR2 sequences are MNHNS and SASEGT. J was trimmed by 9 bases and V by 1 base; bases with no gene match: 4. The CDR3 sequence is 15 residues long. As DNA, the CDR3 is TGTGCCAGCAGTGAAGAGGGGACAGGGCTTTCACCCCTCCACTTT. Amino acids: CASSEEGTGLSPLHF.